A selection of T cell receptor beta chains follows, all from one sample in a study of response to subunit inactivated influenza vaccine. TCRdb independently ran MiXCR on the RT-PCR reads; one entry per CDR3 protein. The sample includes hundreds of thousands of distinct CDR3 sequences, 11% to 15% of them seen just once. This sample comprised PBMCs from blood, obtained around 14 days before vaccination. Every receptor here comes from a man aged 50 to 59 who received an inactivated influenza vaccine. CDR3s include the opening cysteine and the closing phenylalanine or tryptophan. The D gene is left open where the match is weak. Clone size is stated in some rows and not others, as once, few, many or a class when expanded.

TRBJ2-2,-,-,TRBV12-3/TRBV12-4,CASTPSPNTGELFF,TGTGCCAGCACCCCCAGCCCGAACACCGGGGAGCTGTTTTTT
TRBJ1-2,TRBD1,-,TRBV20-1,CSAMDRGDYGYTF,TGCAGTGCTATGGACAGGGGTGACTATGGCTACACCTTC
TRBJ1-1,-,many,TRBV6-5,CASSYRGTVNTEAFF,TGTGCCAGCAGTTACCGCGGGACGGTGAACACTGAAGCTTTCTTT
TRBJ2-2,TRBD2,-,TRBV9,CASSGPTSGRAFGNTGELFF,TGTGCCAGCAGCGGCCCCACTAGCGGGAGGGCCTTTGGGAACACCGGGGAGCTGTTTTTT
TRBJ2-3,-,many,TRBV6-4,CASSRDSYPTDTQYF,TGTGCCAGCAGCCGAGACAGTTACCCCACAGATACGCAGTATTTT
TRBJ2-2,TRBD1,-,TRBV6-1,CASTTRQGAKNTGELFF,TGTGCCAGCACCACAAGACAGGGGGCGAAGAACACCGGGGAGCTGTTTTTT
TRBJ2-1,TRBD2,few,TRBV29-1,CSVEGLAGERLF,TGCAGCGTGGAGGGACTAGCGGGAGAGAGGCTCTTC
TRBJ2-5,TRBD2,-,TRBV9,CASSPRLAGAETQYF,TGTGCCAGCAGCCCACGACTAGCGGGAGCAGAGACCCAGTACTTC
TRBJ1-1,TRBD1,-,TRBV28,CASSSWGGGGTEAFF,TGTGCCAGCAGTTCTTGGGGAGGGGGCGGCACTGAAGCTTTCTTT
TRBJ2-7,-,-,TRBV20-1,CSARVGRADGEQYF,TGCAGTGCTAGAGTCGGCAGGGCCGACGGGGAGCAGTACTTC
TRBJ2-1,TRBD2,few,TRBV20-1,CSASRTSGGNEQFF,TGCAGTGCTAGCAGGACTAGCGGAGGGAATGAGCAGTTCTTC
TRBJ1-6,TRBD1,few,TRBV12-3/TRBV12-4,CASTPDRAAYNSPLHF,TGTGCCAGCACCCCGGACAGGGCGGCCTATAATTCACCCCTCCACTTT
TRBJ1-1,-,-,TRBV12-3/TRBV12-4,CASTWTRRTEAFF,TGTGCCAGCACCTGGACCAGACGAACTGAAGCTTTCTTT
TRBJ2-1,TRBD1,-,TRBV10-3,CAISERDRNEQFF,TGTGCCATCAGTGAGAGGGACAGGAATGAGCAGTTCTTC
TRBJ2-1,-,few,TRBV5-1,CASSLPGPSSNEQFF,TGCGCCAGCAGCTTACCGGGACCAAGTAGCAATGAGCAGTTCTTC
TRBJ2-2,TRBD2,few,TRBV6-2/TRBV6-3,CASRPLAGTSGTGELFF,TGTGCCAGCAGACCCCTAGCGGGGACCTCGGGGACCGGGGAGCTGTTTTTT
TRBJ2-1,TRBD2,many,TRBV5-1,CASSEAGTSYNEQFF,TGCGCCAGCAGCGAAGCCGGGACTAGCTACAATGAGCAGTTCTTC
TRBJ2-3,TRBD2,few,TRBV6-4,CASSDSALAGLKDTQYF,TGTGCCAGCAGTGATTCGGCTCTAGCGGGGCTCAAAGATACGCAGTATTTT
TRBJ1-4,-,few,TRBV7-2,CASSSKWATNEKLFF,TGTGCCAGCAGCTCTAAGTGGGCCACTAATGAAAAACTGTTTTTT
TRBJ2-3,-,-,TRBV11-2,CASSLEPNRGTDTQYF,TGTGCCAGCAGCTTAGAACCTAATAGGGGCACAGATACGCAGTATTTT
TRBJ2-7,TRBD2,few,TRBV9,CASSVVGGLESEQYF,TGTGCCAGCAGCGTAGTAGGTGGACTAGAGTCCGAGCAGTACTTC
TRBJ2-1,-,-,TRBV14,CASRGLANNEQFF,TGTGCCAGCAGAGGCCTAGCGAATAATGAGCAGTTCTTC
TRBJ2-1,TRBD1,-,TRBV5-4,CASSEPGQYNEQFF,TGTGCCAGCAGCGAGCCGGGACAGTACAATGAGCAGTTCTTC
TRBJ1-1,-,-,TRBV5-1,CASSLAATGDTEAFF,TGCGCCAGCAGCTTGGCAGCGACAGGAGACACTGAAGCTTTCTTT
TRBJ2-1,TRBD2,many,TRBV28,CASSFSSGSSYNEQFF,TGTGCCAGCAGTTTTTCTAGCGGGAGCTCCTACAATGAGCAGTTCTTC
TRBJ2-7,-,-,TRBV7-8,CASSLLRGDYEQYF,TGTGCCAGCAGCTTATTAAGGGGAGACTACGAGCAGTACTTC
TRBJ2-2,-,-,TRBV10-2,CASSEMSGGGELFF,TGCGCCAGCAGTGAAATGTCTGGAGGCGGGGAGCTGTTTTTT
TRBJ1-5,TRBD1,few,TRBV20-1,CSARDPGQGIQPQHF,TGCAGTGCTAGAGATCCGGGACAGGGCATTCAGCCCCAGCATTTT
TRBJ1-2,TRBD1,few,TRBV12-3/TRBV12-4,CASTRGTGGTGYTF,TGTGCCTCCACTCGAGGGACAGGGGGTACTGGCTACACCTTC
TRBJ2-2,-,-,TRBV2,CASSLEGTNTGELFF,TGTGCCAGCAGTCTAGAGGGAACGAACACCGGGGAGCTGTTTTTT
TRBJ1-4,TRBD1,few,TRBV7-9,CASSPGGGTNEKLFF,TGTGCCAGCAGCCCTGGAGGGGGCACTAATGAAAAACTGTTTTTT
TRBJ2-3,TRBD2,-,TRBV12-3/TRBV12-4,CASSLLAGGPTDTQYF,TGTGCCAGCAGTTTATTAGCGGGGGGGCCTACAGATACGCAGTATTTT
TRBJ2-7,TRBD1,few,TRBV15,CATSRIFQRGQSYEQYF,TGTGCCACCAGCAGGATTTTTCAACGGGGACAGTCCTACGAGCAGTACTTC
TRBJ1-4,TRBD1,-,TRBV5-6,CASTLDRASEKLFF,TGTGCCAGCACCCTTGACAGGGCGAGTGAAAAACTGTTTTTT
TRBJ2-1,TRBD2,-,TRBV5-1,CASSPSGTSTDEQFF,TGCGCCAGCAGCCCTTCCGGGACTAGCACAGATGAGCAGTTCTTC
TRBJ2-1,-,many,TRBV6-2/TRBV6-3,CASSYRSSYNEQFF,TGTGCCAGCAGTTACAGAAGCTCCTACAATGAGCAGTTCTTC
TRBJ1-2,-,-,TRBV12-3/TRBV12-4,CASSFGGGGYAF,TGTGCCAGCAGTTTCGGGGGCGGGGGCTACGCCTTC
TRBJ2-3,TRBD2,few,TRBV15,CATSLGLAGISDTQYF,TGTGCCACCAGCTTGGGACTAGCGGGAATATCAGATACGCAGTATTTT
TRBJ2-1,-,many,TRBV12-3/TRBV12-4,CASSPFTAVAYNEQFF,TGTGCCAGCAGTCCCTTTACGGCGGTAGCCTACAATGAGCAGTTCTTC
TRBJ2-7,TRBD2,few,TRBV5-4,CASTDMSGGYSYEQYF,TGTGCCAGCACCGATATGAGCGGGGGGTACTCCTACGAGCAGTACTTC
TRBJ1-5,-,-,TRBV12-3/TRBV12-4,CASSLRQRSNQPQHF,TGTGCCAGCAGTTTGAGGCAGAGAAGCAATCAGCCCCAGCATTTT
TRBJ2-1,-,many,TRBV29-1,CSVAGWGDNEQFF,TGCAGCGTTGCTGGATGGGGGGACAATGAGCAGTTCTTC
TRBJ2-1,TRBD1,-,TRBV20-1,CSARTGQGNNEQFF,TGCAGTGCTAGAACGGGACAGGGGAACAATGAGCAGTTCTTC
TRBJ2-7,TRBD1,once,TRBV28,CASSPGTVHEQYF,TGTGCCAGCAGCCCCGGGACAGTCCACGAGCAGTACTTC
TRBJ2-7,-,-,TRBV6-1,CASSQEGGQSFSYEQYF,TGTGCCAGCAGTCAAGAGGGGGGACAGTCGTTCTCCTACGAGCAGTACTTC